A selection of T cell receptor beta chains follows, all from one sample in a study of blood T cells in healthy people across ages. TCRdb ran MiXCR on the 5' RACE reads and lists one entry per CDR3 protein. The sample has roughly 2 million distinct CDR3 sequences; roughly 52% are singletons. The sequencing input was blood. These receptors all stem from a woman between 40 and 55 years old in good health. Both conserved end residues are part of each CDR3. The order of the fields is J gene, V gene, CDR3 protein.

>.|TRBV24-1
CATGWGEKETQYF
>TRBJ1-1|TRBV6-2/TRBV6-3
CASVGVRLPNTEAFF
>TRBJ2-3|TRBV7-2
CASSQTSGGARTDTQYF
>TRBJ2-7|TRBV13
CASSLKGVDERTAEQYF
>TRBJ1-2|TRBV7-9
CASSLVGFNYGYTF
>TRBJ1-1|TRBV4-1
CASSLRTLMNTEAFF
>TRBJ2-7|TRBV28
CASSFPSTVGEQYF
>TRBJ2-1|TRBV7-6
CASSFSISGGITGYNEQFF
>TRBJ1-2|TRBV4-3
CASSQDVRTEYGYTF
>TRBJ2-1|TRBV27
CASSLTTGSSYEQFF
>TRBJ1-2|TRBV20-1
CSAPQGQGSVAYGYTF
>TRBJ1-5|TRBV12-3/TRBV12-4
CASSLGNSNQPQHF
>TRBJ2-3|TRBV15
CATSTGTTTDTQYF
>TRBJ2-1|TRBV12-1
CASSFARTGGSYNEQFF
>TRBJ2-7|TRBV11-2
CASSAGRQGSHYEQYF
>TRBJ2-6|TRBV7-3
CASSSPGAGNVLTF
>TRBJ2-3|TRBV7-2
CASSLAGLKGDTQYF
>TRBJ2-7|TRBV9
CASSASGLGGQYF
>TRBJ2-3|TRBV7-9
CTSSLGGALVTDTQYF
>.|TRBV7-6
CASTRRGGLETQYF
>TRBJ2-7|TRBV6-5
CASSYRQSSYEQYF
>TRBJ1-2|TRBV4-2
CASSKGQVPDYGYTF
>TRBJ2-5|TRBV4-3
CASSLQFQETQYF
>TRBJ1-1|TRBV4-3
CASSQASGNTEAFF
>TRBJ1-2|TRBV28
CASSTRQKFYGYTF
>TRBJ2-1|TRBV20-1
CTPGGGTAEQFF
>TRBJ2-7|TRBV7-2
CASRYGGGSYEQYF
>TRBJ2-1|TRBV9
CASSARTGVDEQFF
>TRBJ1-2|TRBV16
CASSVPTLIYGYTF
>TRBJ2-1|TRBV4-2
CASSQLHSNSYNEQFF
>TRBJ1-1|TRBV6-2/TRBV6-3
CASTNPGTPKNTEAFF
>TRBJ2-4|TRBV28
CASSSNSPNIQYF
>TRBJ2-7|TRBV12-3/TRBV12-4
CASSYGKAYEQYF
>TRBJ2-3|TRBV28
CASSPPRRLRTDTRYF
>TRBJ2-3|TRBV4-2
CASSQSLQGTQYF
>TRBJ2-1|TRBV4-1
CASSQTSGGALATYNEQFF
>.|TRBV7-3
CASSRTGGKETQYF
>TRBJ1-1|TRBV20-1
CSARDPGASNTEAFF
>TRBJ2-1|TRBV7-2
CASSLGVAAWSSYNEQFF
>TRBJ1-5|TRBV6-2/TRBV6-3
CASSKDSVNQPQHF
>TRBJ2-7|TRBV6-1
CASSVQGLNEQYF
>TRBJ2-7|TRBV20-1
CSASSGSYEQYF
>TRBJ2-1|TRBV11-2
CASSFFLENEQFF
>TRBJ2-1|TRBV4-2
CASSQDDGAGKINEQFF
>TRBJ1-2|TRBV4-2
CASSQDRGQDGYTF
>TRBJ1-4|TRBV20-1
CSAKQGVGEKLFF
>TRBJ2-2|TRBV27
CASSFAGTGRMVGELFF
>TRBJ2-7|TRBV25-1
CAGSLQGYEQYF
>.|TRBV12-5
CASGDGFGETQYF
>TRBJ2-1|TRBV20-1
CSARPLAYNEQFF
>TRBJ2-1|TRBV5-1
CASSCGLGDNEQFF
>TRBJ2-1|TRBV12-3/TRBV12-4
CASRSTDSREQFF
>TRBJ2-1|TRBV20-1
CSARGTGNRRNEQFF
>TRBJ1-4|TRBV5-6
CASSGGTGPNEKLFF
>TRBJ2-7|TRBV9
CASPQAGGVLLTYEQYF
>TRBJ2-1|TRBV28
CASRWGIGLAGSNEQFF
>TRBJ1-2|TRBV21-1
CASSTEGDPYYGYTF
>TRBJ2-7|TRBV7-7
CASHATGEGYEQYF
>TRBJ2-1|TRBV6-1
CASSVNLGTPYNEQFF
>TRBJ1-2|TRBV5-1
CASSPHFTGHYGYTF